Listed below are T cell receptor beta chains from one sample, sequenced in a study of blood T cell repertoires in COVID-19. TCRdb's copy holds only in-frame clones and misses some; the assay was immunoSEQ multiplex PCR. The profile shows 150,000 to 200,000 clones, 80% to 90% of them singletons. Sequencing was done on a sample of peripheral blood. The receptor source for this set is a man aged 35 to 55 who had recovered from COVID-19. CDR3s include the opening cysteine and the closing phenylalanine or tryptophan. D genes are given only for firm matches. Rows give clone size only sometimes, using once, few, many, or a class for an expanded clone.

abundance	v_gene	d_gene	len	j_gene	CDR3aa	CDR3nt
-	TRBV30	-	12	TRBJ2-6	CAQSGGANVLTF	TGTGCCCAGTCCGGGGGGGCCAACGTCCTGACTTTC
-	TRBV4-2	TRBD2	12	TRBJ2-2	CASRGRPGELFF	TGTGCCAGCCGCGGGAGGCCCGGGGAGCTGTTTTTT
-	TRBV5-6	-	12	TRBJ1-1	CASSSSGIVAFF	TGTGCCAGCAGCTCGTCAGGTATAGTGGCTTTCTTT
-	TRBV6-1	TRBD2	17	TRBJ2-6	CASSETSGSSGANVLTF	TGTGCCAGCAGTGAGACTAGCGGGAGCTCTGGGGCCAACGTCCTGACTTTC
-	TRBV7-2	TRBD1	13	TRBJ1-2	CASSLAQGVDYTF	TGTGCCAGCAGCTTAGCCCAGGGGGTCGACTACACCTTC
-	TRBV10-3	TRBD1	15	TRBJ1-6	CATSPGTGLNSPLHF	TGTGCCACCTCCCCCGGGACAGGGCTTAATTCACCCCTCCACTTT
-	TRBV7-8	TRBD1	17	TRBJ1-5	CASSLATGGRSRQPQHF	TGTGCCAGCAGCTTAGCGACAGGGGGAAGGAGTCGTCAGCCCCAGCATTTT
-	TRBV19	-	12	TRBJ1-2	CASSIRGLGYTF	TGTGCCAGTAGTATCCGGGGACTTGGCTACACCTTC
-	TRBV4-1	-	13	TRBJ1-1	CASSQVPVAEAFF	TGCGCCAGCAGCCAAGTGCCAGTGGCTGAAGCTTTCTTT
-	TRBV5-5	-	17	TRBJ2-1	CASCTGIAENLYNEQFF	TGTGCCAGCTGCACGGGGATAGCGGAGAACCTCTACAATGAGCAGTTCTTC
-	TRBV5-6	TRBD1	15	TRBJ1-6	CASSGRDRANSPLHF	TGTGCCAGCAGCGGCCGGGACAGGGCCAATTCACCCCTCCACTTT
-	TRBV3-1/TRBV3-2	TRBD1	14	TRBJ1-4	CASTPGTGGLKLFF	TGTGCCAGCACCCCCGGGACAGGGGGTCTGAAACTGTTTTTT
-	TRBV19	-	14	TRBJ2-5	CASSRAVTQETQYF	TGTGCCAGTAGTAGGGCAGTAACCCAAGAGACCCAGTACTTC
-	TRBV5-4	-	12	TRBJ2-5	CASSFGKETQYF	TGTGCCAGCAGCTTCGGGAAGGAGACCCAGTACTTC
-	TRBV7-9	TRBD1	15	TRBJ2-2	CASSTGQGHTGELFF	TGTGCCAGCAGCACCGGACAGGGACACACCGGGGAGCTGTTTTTT
-	TRBV9	-	14	TRBJ2-3	CASSVGELYDTQYF	TGTGCCAGCAGCGTAGGCGAACTCTACGATACGCAGTATTTT
once	TRBV7-2	-	13	TRBJ2-3	CASSLGGQGTPFF	TGTGCCAGCAGCTTAGGGGGTCAGGGGACCCCTTTTTTT
-	TRBV30	TRBD1	13	TRBJ1-2	CAWSAQQGGGYTF	TGTGCCTGGAGTGCCCAACAGGGGGGTGGCTACACCTTC
-	TRBV4-1	TRBD1	19	TRBJ2-6	CASSQDWDSPASGANVLTF	TGCGCCAGCAGCCAAGACTGGGACAGTCCTGCCTCTGGGGCCAACGTCCTGACTTTC
-	TRBV4-2	-	16	TRBJ2-5	CASSQEGGGKGETQYF	TGTGCCAGCAGCCAAGAAGGCGGGGGCAAGGGGGAGACCCAGTACTTC
many	TRBV5-4	TRBD2	14	TRBJ2-1	CASSLAGAHNEQFF	TGTGCCAGCAGCCTAGCGGGAGCCCACAATGAGCAGTTCTTC
-	TRBV27	-	14	TRBJ2-2	CASSARQDSGELFF	TGTGCCAGCAGTGCCCGACAGGATAGCGGGGAGCTGTTTTTT
-	TRBV6-5	TRBD1	13	TRBJ2-7	CATRQGARNEQYF	TGTGCCACAAGACAGGGGGCGCGGAATGAGCAGTACTTC
-	TRBV10-3	-	16	TRBJ2-2	CAISGRLQGGTGELFF	TGTGCCATCAGTGGGCGGCTACAGGGTGGAACCGGGGAGCTGTTTTTT
-	TRBV6-1	TRBD1	15	TRBJ2-7	CATAGSTGKAYEQYF	TGTGCTACAGCCGGTTCGACAGGGAAAGCCTACGAGCAGTACTTC